This T cell receptor beta chain was documented in a study of T cells in Graves' hyperthyroidism and ophthalmopathy. Study overall: Prior to any treatment, at the point of initial diagnosis, peripheral blood was collected.

In germline, CDR1 is SGHVS, CDR2 FNYEAQ. The CDR3 loop spans 14 amino acids. The V and J ends lost 0 bases and 6 bases respectively, with 12 bases between them. Among ophthalmopathy patients, the Clinical Activity Score reached at least 3, the NOSPECS grade reached at least 4, and duration remained under 3 months. Criteria for exclusion of patients were uncontrolled infection, other autoimmune disease, pregnancy or lactation. Each 10 ml fresh peripheral blood draw supplied the PBMCs. Amplified TCR beta CDR3 regions derived from RNA transcripts. Carried out on the TCR CDR3, a first-round RT-PCR used the HTBI primer set. Each CDR3 protein gets one entry after TCRdb re-called the multiplex PCR reads with MiXCR. The data contain around 250,000 distinct CDR3 sequences, approximately 24% of them singletons. This clonotype was observed at least ten times.

The chain has TRBV7-6 and TRBJ2-7; D might be TRBD2 (5 bases). The receptor was derived from a woman aged 40 to 55 with Graves' ophthalmopathy. The sequencing sample was made of blood. The CDR3 protein is CASSLAAGPGEQYF. CDR3 bases: TGTGCCAGCAGCTTAGCGGCGGGTCCGGGCGAGCAGTACTTC.